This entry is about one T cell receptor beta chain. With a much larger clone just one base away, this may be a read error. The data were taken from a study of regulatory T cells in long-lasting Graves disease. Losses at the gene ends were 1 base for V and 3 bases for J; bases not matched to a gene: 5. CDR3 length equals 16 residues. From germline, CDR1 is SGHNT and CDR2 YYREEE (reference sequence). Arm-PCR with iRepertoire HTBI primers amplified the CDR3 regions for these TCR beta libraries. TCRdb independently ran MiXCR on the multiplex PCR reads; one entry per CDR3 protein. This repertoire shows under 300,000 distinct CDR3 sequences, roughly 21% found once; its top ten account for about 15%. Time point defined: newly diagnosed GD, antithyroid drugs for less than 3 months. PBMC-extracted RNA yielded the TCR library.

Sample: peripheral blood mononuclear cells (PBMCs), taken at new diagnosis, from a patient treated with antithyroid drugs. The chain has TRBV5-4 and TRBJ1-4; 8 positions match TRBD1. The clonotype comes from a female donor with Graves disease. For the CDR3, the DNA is TGTGCCAGCAGCTTGCCGCAGGGGGCTGCTAATGAAAAACTGTTTTTT. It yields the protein CASSLPQGAANEKLFF. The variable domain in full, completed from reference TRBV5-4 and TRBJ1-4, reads ETGVTQSPTHLIKTRGQQVTLRCSSQSGHNTVSWYQQALGQGPQFIFQYYREEENGRGNFPPRFSGLQFPNYSSELNVNALELDDSALYLCASSLPQGAANEKLFFGSGTQLSVL.